This passage covers 18 T cell receptor beta chains from one sample sequenced in a study of a mutant IDH1 vaccine in newly diagnosed glioma. The sample's time point: week 23, last vaccination. Vaccination comprised doses that each held 300 ug of mutant IDH1 20-mer peptide, plus topical imiquimod. Profiling relied on immunoSEQ multiplex PCR, and the TCRdb table lists in-frame clones only, not all of them. In the table there are roughly 36,000 clones, around 89% of which are singletons. These TCRs are of unknown antigen specificity. Here the sequenced sample was PBMCs, taken from a glioma patient whose treatment included an IDH1 peptide vaccine. The receptors shown here come from a man aged 35 to 55 with glioma.

This clone was detected once. The chain combines TRBV7-9 with TRBJ1-2; D is unclear. The CDR3 loop spans 14 amino acids. The V gene lost 1 base and the J gene lost 5 bases, with 11 bases spanning the gap. CDR1 is SEHNR, CDR2 FQNEAQ, per germline (reference sequence). The CDR3 nucleotides read TGTGCCAGCAGCTTAGGGACTGGGTTTTATGGCTACACCTTC. Protein: CASSLGTGFYGYTF.

The V call is TRBV5-6, the J call TRBJ1-4; no definite D call. This CDR3 is 14 amino acids long. The germline V gene has CDR1 SGHDT and CDR2 YYEEEE. V was trimmed by 2 bases and J by 8 bases, leaving 13 bases between them. CDR3 sequence: CASSLPGEWEKLFF. The CDR3 DNA sequence: TGTGCCAGCAGCTTACCCGGGGAGTGGGAAAAACTGTTTTTT.

This clone turned up a few times. This chain links TRBV7-2 with TRBJ1-1; no definite D call. Between the trimmed V and J ends, which lost 1 base and 0 bases, there was a span of 6 bases. The CDR3 contains 14 residues. The germline V gene has CDR1 SGHTA and CDR2 FQGNSA. This chain's CDR3 is CASSLDGLNTEAFF. CDR3 coding DNA: TGTGCCAGCAGCTTAGATGGGCTGAACACTGAAGCTTTCTTT.

This clone appeared a few times. The chain is built from TRBV29-1 and TRBJ1-1; tentative D call: TRBD1 (5 bases). Germline V gives CDR1 SQVTM, CDR2 ANQGSEA. Trimming removed 3 bases from V and 7 bases from J, with 12 bases in between. CDR3 length: 12 residues. CDR3: CSVDGGRNEAFF. CDR3 bases: TGCAGCGTTGATGGGGGGAGAAATGAAGCTTTCTTT.

The J gene is TRBJ2-7, the V gene TRBV14; possible D gene TRBD2, 5 bases. The germline V gene encodes CDR1 SGHDN and CDR2 FVKESK. The CDR3 is 13 residues long. Trimming pared 3 bases from V and 6 bases from J, leaving 12 bases between. The CDR3: CASSHDAGAEQYF. In nucleotides, the CDR3 is TGTGCCAGCAGCCATGATGCGGGCGCCGAGCAGTACTTC.

This clone is judged medium-sized. The chain couples TRBV5-1 to TRBJ1-4; 11 nucleotides match TRBD1. CDR3 length: 15 amino acids. Germline trimming cut 4 bases from V and 4 bases from J; bases unmatched to any gene: 3. In germline, CDR1 is SGHRS, CDR2 YFSETQ. The chain's CDR3 is CASSGTGGNNEKLFF. The CDR3 DNA is TGCGCCAGCAGCGGGACAGGGGGGAATAATGAAAAACTGTTTTTT.

This CDR3 reads CASSFKRGASNTGELFF. The CDR3, as DNA: TGTGCCAGCAGCTTCAAGCGGGGGGCCTCGAACACCGGGGAGCTGTTTTTT. This sequence joins TRBV7-2 and TRBJ2-2; 9 bases map to TRBD2. The CDR3 has 17 residues. V lost 3 bases and J lost 0; bases outside the gene matches: 5. Germline V CDR1 and CDR2: SGHTA, FQGNSA.

This chain connects TRBV30 to TRBJ2-7; 9 nucleotides line up with TRBD2. The CDR3 covers 13 residues. Per the germline V gene, CDR1 is GTSNPN and CDR2 is SVGIG (reference sequence). V lost 5 bases, J lost 4 bases, and 6 bases stayed unmatched. The CDR3 loop is CAWQVAGAYEQYV. CDR3 bases: TGTGCCTGGCAAGTAGCGGGGGCTTACGAGCAGTACGTC.

This chain joins TRBV19 and TRBJ2-7; TRBD1 or TRBD2 may be the D gene (5 bases each). With 3 bases removed from V and 6 bases from J, the gap between germline ends came to 12 bases. The CDR3 spans 13 residues. CDR1 and CDR2 from the germline V gene are LNHDA and SQIVND (reference sequence). The DNA of the CDR3 is TGTGCCAGTAGTATTGGGACGCCCCTCGAGCAGTACTTC. Amino acids: CASSIGTPLEQYF.

The genes are TRBV7-2 and TRBJ2-7; 8 positions match TRBD1. V dropped 5 bases and J dropped 2; count of bases not matched to a gene: 8. In germline, CDR1 is SGHTA, CDR2 FQGNSA. This CDR3 has 15 amino acids. DNA for the CDR3: TGTGCCAGCAGCGTAACCACAGGGGGGACCTACGAGCAGTACTTC. It encodes CASSVTTGGTYEQYF.

This chain joins TRBV6-6 and TRBJ1-1; D is possibly TRBD1 (5 bases). The CDR3 extends over 14 amino acids. V was pared by 6 bases and J by 0 bases, with 11 bases between. Germline CDR1 is MNHNY and CDR2 is SVGAGI (reference sequence). CDR3 in amino acids: CASRRGLLNTEAFF. In nucleotides, the CDR3 is TGTGCCAGCAGGCGGGGACTCCTGAACACTGAAGCTTTCTTT.

The CDR3 sequence is CAWSVPTGGYTF. The CDR3 coding sequence is TGTGCCTGGAGTGTACCGACGGGCGGCTACACCTTC. The V and J genes are TRBV30 and TRBJ1-2, with D uncertain. Per the germline V gene, CDR1 is GTSNPN and CDR2 is SVGIG (reference sequence). V was clipped by 0 bases and J by 8 bases, with 10 bases between them. The CDR3 runs to 12 residues.

The chain combines TRBV5-1 with TRBJ1-1, with 8 bases aligning to TRBD1. V lost 0 bases to trimming and J lost 0 bases; unmatched junction nucleotides: 7. The CDR3 has 17 residues. Germline-derived CDR1 and CDR2 are SGHRS and YFSETQ. The CDR3 sequence is CASSLGQGAALNTEAFF. The CDR3 nucleotides read TGCGCCAGCAGCTTGGGCCAGGGGGCTGCCTTGAACACTGAAGCTTTCTTT.

The sample holds a few counts of this clone. The chain is built from TRBV4-2 and TRBJ1-1, with no clear D. Germline lookup yields CDR1 LGHNA and CDR2 YNFKEQ. V dropped 0 bases and J dropped 3 bases, with 14 bases sitting between them. The CDR3 extends over 16 amino acids. The CDR3 here is CASSQDRGGPHTEAFF. CDR3 nucleotide sequence: TGTGCCAGCAGCCAAGATCGGGGAGGGCCCCACACTGAAGCTTTCTTT.

This chain links TRBV6-6 with TRBJ1-4, with 8 bases aligning to TRBD1. Germline CDR1 is MNHNY and CDR2 is SVGAGI (reference sequence). This CDR3 is 15 amino acids long. Trimming took 6 bases from V and 3 from J; bases not matched to a gene: 6. The CDR3 bases are TGTGCCAGCAGCCCCGGACAGGGAGCTAATGAAAAACTGTTTTTT. Its protein product is CASSPGQGANEKLFF.

This clone was observed a single time. The rearrangement joins TRBV6-5 to TRBJ2-7, with a possible D match to TRBD1 (6 bases). The V gene's germline CDR1 is MNHEY and CDR2 SVGAGI. Trimming removed 0 bases at V and 4 bases at J, with 13 bases between. CDR3 length: 15 amino acids. CDR3 protein: CASSYSQGPWYEQYF. CDR3 nucleotides: TGTGCCAGCAGTTACTCACAGGGTCCCTGGTACGAGCAGTACTTC.

The count of this clone is one. The rearrangement links TRBV7-8 to TRBJ2-7; D may be TRBD1 (6 bases). Trimming left V 1 base short and J 2 bases short, with 12 bases between. Germline V gene sequence: CDR1 SGHVS, CDR2 FQNEAQ. This CDR3 contains 15 residues. CDR3 coding DNA: TGTGCCAGCAGCTTAGAGGAGAAGGGGGCCTACGAGCAGTACTTC. Translating it yields CASSLEEKGAYEQYF.

The chain combines TRBV15 with TRBJ1-1; 7 positions agree with TRBD1. V lost 0 bases to trimming and J lost 5 bases; unmatched junction nucleotides: 6. The CDR3 sequence is 15 residues long. The germline V gene has CDR1 LNHNV and CDR2 YYDKDF (reference sequence). The DNA for the CDR3 is TGTGCCACCAGCAGAGATCGTGACAGGGAAACTGAAGCTTTCTTT. Protein product: CATSRDRDRETEAFF.